These 15 T cell receptor beta chains originate from one sample sequenced in a study of response to subunit inactivated influenza vaccine. Each CDR3 protein is one row after TCRdb ran MiXCR on the RT-PCR reads. The repertoire holds around 790,000 distinct CDR3 sequences, with 21% as singletons. The input for sequencing was PBMCs from blood, taken roughly 5 days after vaccination. These receptors were collected from a man in his fifties or sixties who received an inactivated influenza vaccine.

The table lists this clonotype with a few counts. The V and J genes are TRBV2 and TRBJ1-2; no clear D. Trimming stripped 4 bases from V and 0 bases from J, with 15 bases between. This CDR3 has 16 residues. Germline CDR1 reads SNHLY; CDR2 reads FYNNEI. The DNA for the CDR3 is TGTGCCAGCAGTGCACTTGAACACCGCACTAACTATGGCTACACCTTC. It specifies CASSALEHRTNYGYTF.

The chain is built from TRBV5-1 and TRBJ2-7; 7 nucleotides align to TRBD2. Germline V CDR1 and CDR2: SGHRS, YFSETQ. The length of the CDR3 is 13 residues. The V and J ends lost 0 bases and 7 bases, in that order; junction bases with no gene match: 4. The CDR3 DNA is TGCGCCAGCAGCTTGGAGGGAGGGTTGGAGCAGTACTTC. It translates to CASSLEGGLEQYF.

This rearrangement joins TRBV7-2 to TRBJ2-7, with D tentatively TRBD1 (5 bases). This CDR3 is 13 amino acids long. Trimming stripped 5 bases from V and 2 bases from J, with 10 bases between. Germline-derived CDR1 and CDR2 are SGHTA and FQGNSA. DNA of the CDR3: TGTGCCAGCAGCCAACAGGTTACCTACGAGCAGTACTTC. It is translated as CASSQQVTYEQYF.

This clonotype was counted only a few times. V and J are TRBV10-3 and TRBJ1-2; D remains unclear. Germline V gene sequence: CDR1 ENHRY, CDR2 SYGVKD. V was cut by 6 bases and J by 6 bases, with 17 bases left in between. The CDR3 consists of 14 residues. Written as DNA, the CDR3 is TGTGCCATCAGATGGGAGTTCCAGCCAGATGGCTACACCTTC. Translation gives CAIRWEFQPDGYTF.

J is TRBJ2-7 and V is TRBV4-2; no clear D. The CDR3 sequence is 14 residues long. V was clipped by 4 bases and J by 0 bases, with 10 bases between them. Per the germline V gene, CDR1 is LGHNA and CDR2 is YNFKEQ. The CDR3 sequence: CASSPAKGSYEQYF. DNA for the CDR3: TGTGCCAGCAGCCCTGCTAAAGGCTCCTACGAGCAGTACTTC.

This rearrangement joins TRBV20-1 to TRBJ1-4; D perhaps matches TRBD1 (5 bases). Trimming cost V 4 bases and J 4 bases, with 16 bases left between them. CDR1 DFQATT and CDR2 SNEGSKA come from the germline V gene (reference sequence). The CDR3 sequence is 15 residues long. This CDR3 is CSATHGTRLNEKLFF. CDR3 bases: TGCAGTGCTACTCACGGGACGAGGCTTAATGAAAAACTGTTTTTT.

This clonotype was observed at least ten times. This rearrangement joins TRBV12-3 or TRBV12-4 to TRBJ2-3, with TRBD2 identical over 9 bases. With 2 bases clipped from V and 0 bases from J, the junction kept 6 bases outside the gene matches. This CDR3 region has 17 residues. CDR3 in amino acids: CASSLTASGVSTDTQYF. In DNA form, the CDR3 reads TGTGCCAGCAGTTTAACGGCTAGCGGGGTGAGCACAGATACGCAGTATTTT.

DNA for the CDR3: TGTGCCAGCAGCTTAGCCCTAACCAATTCACCCCTCCACTTT. It encodes CASSLALTNSPLHF. V and J are TRBV7-9 and TRBJ1-6; D gene uncertain. V dropped 0 bases and J dropped 7 bases, with 7 bases sitting between them. CDR1 SEHNR and CDR2 FQNEAQ come from the germline V gene (reference sequence). CDR3 length: 14 residues.

This clonotype was counted only a few times. The V gene is TRBV6-5, the J gene TRBJ2-2; no reliable D call. The CDR3 covers 12 residues. Trimming removed 7 bases at V and 3 bases at J, with 6 bases between. The V gene's germline CDR1 is MNHEY and CDR2 SVGAGI. This chain's CDR3 is CASTGHTGELFF. Written as DNA, the CDR3 is TGTGCCAGCACCGGACACACCGGGGAGCTGTTTTTT.

CDR3 sequence reads: CSAIPDVRWNIQYF. DNA of the CDR3: TGCAGTGCTATCCCGGACGTACGATGGAACATTCAGTACTTC. V usage is TRBV20-1 and J usage is TRBJ2-4; D gene ambiguous. V shed 4 bases and J shed 7 bases, with 17 bases lying between them. The germline CDR1 and CDR2 sequences are DFQATT and SNEGSKA (reference sequence). The CDR3 loop spans 14 amino acids.

A few counts support this clonotype. The chain recombines TRBV20-1 with TRBJ2-7, with a tentative D call TRBD2 (6 bases). The V gene's germline CDR1 is DFQATT and CDR2 SNEGSKA (reference sequence). Trimming took 3 bases from V and 3 from J, leaving 15 bases between them. The CDR3 spans 14 residues. The chain's CDR3 is CSARNLASDYEQYF. The CDR3 coding sequence is TGCAGTGCTAGGAACCTAGCGTCTGACTACGAGCAGTACTTC.

This clonotype has only a few counts. The chain uses TRBV20-1 and TRBJ1-1; maybe TRBD1 (6 bases). Germline V lookup: CDR1 DFQATT, CDR2 SNEGSKA (reference sequence). V lost 6 bases to trimming and J lost 4 bases, with 15 bases between them. The CDR3 totals 13 residues. CDR3 residues: CSACHRVSTEAFF. The DNA of the CDR3 is TGCAGTGCCTGCCACAGGGTTAGCACTGAAGCTTTCTTT.

The rearrangement joins TRBV15 to TRBJ1-1, with D hard to call. V was cut by 1 base and J by 4 bases, with 10 bases left in between. Germline loops: CDR1 LNHNV, CDR2 YYDKDF (reference sequence). The CDR3 sequence is 14 residues long. CDR3 loop: CATSRGLSGTEAFF. The CDR3 DNA reads as TGTGCCACCAGCAGAGGCCTGTCTGGCACTGAAGCTTTCTTT. The full variable domain, in which reference TRBV15 and TRBJ1-1 provide the parts outside the CDR3, is DAMVIQNPRYQVTQFGKPVTLSCSQTLNHNVMYWYQQKSSQAPKLLFHYYDKDFNNEADTPDNFQSRRPNTSFCFLDIRSPGLGDTAMYLCATSRGLSGTEAFFGQGTRLTVV.

This rearrangement joins TRBV29-1 to TRBJ2-2; D is unclear. V gave up 5 bases and J gave up 6 bases, with 4 bases separating them. The CDR3 length is 10 residues. The V gene's germline CDR1 is SQVTM and CDR2 ANQGSEA. CDR3 protein: CSVLSGELFF. The CDR3 DNA follows: TGCAGCGTTCTTTCCGGGGAGCTGTTTTTT.

This clonotype was recorded many times. The chain joins TRBV10-3 to TRBJ2-4, with 11 bases that match TRBD2. CDR3 length equals 17 residues. After removal of 3 bases from V and 3 bases from J, the junction contained 7 bases not matched to a gene. Looked up from germline, CDR1 is ENHRY and CDR2 is SYGVKD. The CDR3 bases are TGTGCCATCAGTGACGTTGGACTAGCGGGCCACAAAAACATTCAGTACTTC. Translating it yields CAISDVGLAGHKNIQYF.